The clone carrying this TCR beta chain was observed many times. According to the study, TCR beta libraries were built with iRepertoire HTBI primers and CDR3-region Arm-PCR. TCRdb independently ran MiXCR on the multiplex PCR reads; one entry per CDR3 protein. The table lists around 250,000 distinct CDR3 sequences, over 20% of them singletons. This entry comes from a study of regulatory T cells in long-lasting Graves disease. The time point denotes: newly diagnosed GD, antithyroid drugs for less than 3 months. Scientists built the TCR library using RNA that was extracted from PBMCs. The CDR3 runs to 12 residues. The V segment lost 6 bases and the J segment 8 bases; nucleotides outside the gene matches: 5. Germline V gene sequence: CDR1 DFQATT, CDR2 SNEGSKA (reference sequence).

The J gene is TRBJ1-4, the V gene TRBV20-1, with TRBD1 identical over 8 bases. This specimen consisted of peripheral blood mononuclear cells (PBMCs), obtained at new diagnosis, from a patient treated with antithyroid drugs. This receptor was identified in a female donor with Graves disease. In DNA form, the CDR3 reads TGCAGTGCCCAGGGGGCAGGAGAAAAACTGTTTTTT. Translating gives CSAQGAGEKLFF.